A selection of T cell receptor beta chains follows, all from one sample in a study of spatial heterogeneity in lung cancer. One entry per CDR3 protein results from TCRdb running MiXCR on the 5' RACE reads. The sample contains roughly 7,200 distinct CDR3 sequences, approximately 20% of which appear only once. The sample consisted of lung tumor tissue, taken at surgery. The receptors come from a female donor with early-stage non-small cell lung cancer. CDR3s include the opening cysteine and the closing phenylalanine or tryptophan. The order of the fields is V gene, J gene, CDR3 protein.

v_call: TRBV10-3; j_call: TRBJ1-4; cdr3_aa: CAISEGLRGLGKLFF
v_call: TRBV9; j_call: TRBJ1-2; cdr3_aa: CASSPQQGQGNYGYTF
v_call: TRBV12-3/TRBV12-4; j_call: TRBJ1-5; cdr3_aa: CASSQGGQPQHF
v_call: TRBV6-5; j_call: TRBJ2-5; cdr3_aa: CASRTPGQETQYF
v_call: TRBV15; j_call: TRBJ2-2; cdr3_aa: CATSRISGPATGELFF
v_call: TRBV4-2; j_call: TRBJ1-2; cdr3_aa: CASSQDFWATGGLGGYTF
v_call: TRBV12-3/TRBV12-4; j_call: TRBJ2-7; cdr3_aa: CASKRFESYEQYF
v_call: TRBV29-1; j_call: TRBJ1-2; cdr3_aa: CSVDWWDGGYTF
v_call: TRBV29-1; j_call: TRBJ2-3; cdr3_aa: CSVVGGTSGGTDTQYF
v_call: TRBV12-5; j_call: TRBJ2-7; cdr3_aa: CASVLAPSAEQYF
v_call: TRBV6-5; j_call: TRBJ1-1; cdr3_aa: CASSLGARGTEAFF
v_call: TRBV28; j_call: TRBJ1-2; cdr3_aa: CASSLARQGQNYGYTF
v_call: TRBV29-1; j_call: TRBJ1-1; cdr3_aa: CSVGAGRSLFSMNTEAFF
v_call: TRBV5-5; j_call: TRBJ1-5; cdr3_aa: CASSLTWLSNQPQHF
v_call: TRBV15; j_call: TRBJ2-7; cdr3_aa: CATSGSRYEQYF
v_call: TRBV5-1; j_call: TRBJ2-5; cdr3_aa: CASTAGSYQETQYF